This T cell receptor (beta chain) was sequenced in a study of blood T cell repertoires in COVID-19. About the research overall: There were acute and convalescent COVID-19 samples, and they came from the United States, Italy and Spain. PBMCs, B-cell-depleted T cells, or T cells provided the cDNA or gDNA that made up the material.

The CDR3 has 14 residues. CDR1 and CDR2 (germline): LGHDT, YNNKEL (reference sequence). Trimming left V 2 bases short and J 7 bases short, with 14 bases between. As handled by the study authors: Amplification of reference gene primers provided the estimated nucleated cell counts. Profiled with immunoSEQ multiplex PCR; TCRdb holds only in-frame clones, not every one. V and J calls and clone size come straight from that table; D and trimming were deduced from the DNA. The sample records approximately 75,000 clones, 65% to 90% being singletons. The TCR sequence derives from a woman aged 45-65 years with acute or convalescent COVID-19. V and J are TRBV3-1 (or the pseudogene TRBV3-2) and TRBJ1-2; D is uncertain. The sample comprised peripheral blood. The CDR3 DNA sequence: TGTGCCAGCAGCCAATCGACCTCCGGCGGTGGCTACACCTTC. Translated, it gives CASSQSTSGGGYTF.